This TCR beta chain was captured in a study of cytomegalovirus exposure and HLA in healthy donors. This clone has a single count. Its target is unknown. The study, taken as a whole, reports: Analysis was performed later, and it showed HLA-associated TCR beta chains to be more clonally expanded than equally common others.

Germline CDR1 SGHTA, CDR2 FQGNSA. Trimming took off 5 bases at V and 2 bases at J, with 15 bases between the two ends. This CDR3 has 15 residues. A multiplex PCR was run with 60 Vbeta primers and 13 Jbeta primers. This table comes from immunoSEQ multiplex PCR, and its TCRdb copy is limited to in-frame clones, with some not included. The sample consists of about 130,000 clones, about four fifths of them appearing once. The sample consisted of PBMCs. The rearrangement links TRBV7-2 to TRBJ2-5, with D tentatively TRBD2 (6 bases). The clonotype comes from a woman aged 55-69 years in good health and CMV-seropositive. The CDR3 sequence is CASSRNLALQETQYF. The DNA for the CDR3 is TGTGCCAGCAGCCGGAACCTAGCGCTACAAGAGACCCAGTACTTC.